These 29 T cell receptor beta chains originate from one sample sequenced in a study of siplizumab effects on memory and regulatory T cells. Sequenced by immunoSEQ multiplex PCR; TCRdb stores in-frame clones only, minus some. Seen here are under 95,000 clones, approximately 93% observed once, and the top ten hold roughly 0.3%. The source material was non-Treg CD4+ T cells sorted from blood. These TCRs come from a human donor in good health.

The chain is built from TRBV14 and TRBJ1-1, with 7 bases lining up with TRBD1. In germline, CDR1 is SGHDN, CDR2 FVKESK. The CDR3 sequence is 15 residues long. Trimming cost V 4 bases and J 8 bases; bases outside gene matches: 13. CDR3 nucleotide sequence: TGTGCCAGCAGCCCTGTAGCAGGGGGGATTGGAGAAGCTTTCTTT. It encodes CASSPVAGGIGEAFF. Full variable domain (outside the CDR3, taken from reference TRBV14 and TRBJ1-1): EAGVTQFPSHSVIEKGQTVTLRCDPISGHDNLYWYRRVMGKEIKFLLHFVKESKQDESGMPNNRFLAERTGGTYSTLKVQPAELEDSGVYFCASSPVAGGIGEAFFGQGTRLTVV.

The chain employs TRBV5-6 and TRBJ1-2; TRBD1 aligns across 7 bases. The CDR3 runs to 15 residues. Trimming cost V 6 bases and J 2 bases; bases outside gene matches: 10. Germline CDR1 is SGHDT and CDR2 is YYEEEE. The CDR3 DNA reads TGTGCCAGCACCCAATTTAGACAGGGCAACTATGGCTACACCTTC. Its translation is CASTQFRQGNYGYTF.

The chain combines TRBV27 with TRBJ2-7; no firm D call. V lost 4 bases, J lost 0 bases, and 7 bases lay in between. The CDR3 runs to 13 residues. Germline assignment: CDR1 MNHEY and CDR2 SMNVEV (reference sequence). DNA of the CDR3: TGTGCCAGCAGTTCAGTAGACTCCTACGAGCAGTACTTC. This sequence encodes CASSSVDSYEQYF.

This sequence joins TRBV5-1 and TRBJ2-1; no reliable D call. CDR1 is SGHRS and CDR2 is YFSETQ in the germline V gene. Trimming cost V 1 base and J 8 bases, with 10 bases left between them. This CDR3 spans 13 amino acids. CDR3 in amino acids: CASSLQSPDEQFF. CDR3 bases: TGCGCCAGCAGCTTGCAGTCCCCGGATGAGCAGTTCTTC.

The V and J genes are TRBV25-1 and TRBJ2-5, with D perhaps TRBD2 (5 bases). From germline, CDR1 is MGHDK and CDR2 SYGVNS. The ends were cut back, 4 bases at V and 2 bases at J, with 11 bases in the middle. The CDR3 is 14 amino acids. CDR3 loop: CASSVPGLQETQYF. The CDR3 DNA reads as TGTGCCAGCAGTGTTCCGGGGTTACAAGAGACCCAGTACTTC.

The rearrangement joins TRBV7-9 to TRBJ2-6; no clear D gene. The CDR3 is 19 amino acids. Germline V CDR1 and CDR2: SEHNR, FQNEAQ (reference sequence). V was shortened by 3 bases and J by 2 bases, with 20 bases between the two germline ends. The CDR3 nucleotides are TGTGCCAGCAGCTTCGGTTCATTTCTTGGTCGCCCTGGGGCCAACGTCCTGACTTTC. It codes for CASSFGSFLGRPGANVLTF.

The chain recombines TRBV19 with TRBJ1-6; 7 bases fit TRBD1. CDR1 and CDR2 (germline): LNHDA, SQIVND (reference sequence). Germline trimming cut 6 bases from V and 10 bases from J; bases unmatched to any gene: 12. The CDR3 spans 15 residues. The CDR3 DNA follows: TGTGCCAGTAGCACCAGACAGGGAACGGGATCACCCCTCCACTTT. Protein product: CASSTRQGTGSPLHF.

V usage is TRBV5-1 and J usage is TRBJ2-3; 14 nucleotides agree with TRBD2. CDR1 SGHRS and CDR2 YFSETQ come from the germline V gene. The CDR3 sequence is 17 residues long. V shed 3 bases and J 0 bases; nucleotides not matched to a gene: 3. The CDR3: CASSWGTSGGSTDTQYF. The CDR3 nucleotides are TGCGCCAGCAGCTGGGGGACTAGCGGGGGCAGCACAGATACGCAGTATTTT.

The rearrangement links TRBV28 to TRBJ1-2; 9 nucleotides match TRBD1. The trim removed 4 bases at V and 7 bases at J, leaving 10 bases unmatched. This CDR3 comprises 15 residues. The germline CDR1 and CDR2 sequences are MDHEN and SYDVKM. CDR3 amino acids: CASSSTGTGLSGYTF. CDR3 DNA sequence: TGTGCCAGCAGTTCCACCGGGACAGGGCTCTCTGGCTACACCTTC.

This chain joins TRBV5-6 and TRBJ2-5; D not resolved. The CDR3 extends over 14 amino acids. Germline CDR1 is SGHDT and CDR2 is YYEEEE. V lost 4 bases and J 5 bases, leaving 15 bases between the germline ends. CDR3 in amino acids: CASSLMGLEETQYF. CDR3 DNA: TGTGCCAGCAGCCTTATGGGTCTAGAGGAGACCCAGTACTTC.

This sequence joins TRBV30 and TRBJ1-2; TRBD1 matches 10 bases. Germline trimming cut 5 bases from V and 8 bases from J; bases unmatched to any gene: 2. CDR1 is GTSNPN, CDR2 SVGIG, per germline (reference sequence). This CDR3 has 11 residues. The DNA of the CDR3 is TGTGCCTGGGTGGGACAGGGGGGCTACACCTTC. Its translation: CAWVGQGGYTF.

This clone showed up just a few times. This chain connects TRBV7-6 to TRBJ2-1; D gene uncertain. The ends were cut back, 8 bases at V and 5 bases at J, with 25 bases in the middle. CDR1 and CDR2 from the germline V gene are SGHVS and FNYEAQ. The CDR3 is 17 residues long. The CDR3 DNA reads TGTGCCAGCGACTCGGGTGGCTTCAGAGCCAAAAACAATGAGCAGTTCTTC. It yields the protein CASDSGGFRAKNNEQFF.

The V gene is TRBV6-5, the J gene TRBJ1-2; no clear D gene. V lost 0 bases to trimming and J lost 4 bases, with 6 bases between them. CDR3 length equals 13 residues. Germline CDR1 and CDR2: MNHEY and SVGAGI. The CDR3 DNA reads TGTGCCAGCAGTTACTCGTCAGCCTATGGCTACACCTTC. Protein sequence: CASSYSSAYGYTF.

This sequence joins TRBV18 and TRBJ2-5; TRBD1 matches 9 bases. The germline CDR1 and CDR2 sequences are KGHSH and LQKENI. The CDR3 sequence is 15 residues long. The V gene end was trimmed by 0 bases and the J gene end by 5 bases; junction bases not matched to a gene: 4. CDR3 protein: CASSPPGQGGETQYF. Written as DNA, the CDR3 is TGTGCCAGCTCACCACCGGGACAGGGTGGCGAGACCCAGTACTTC.

The V gene is TRBV2, the J gene TRBJ2-3; 7 bases align to TRBD1. V was clipped by 4 bases and J by 4 bases; unmatched bases: 8. The germline CDR1 and CDR2 sequences are SNHLY and FYNNEI. The CDR3 sequence is 15 residues long. The CDR3 protein is CASSADRVAADTQYF. In DNA, the CDR3 is TGTGCCAGCAGTGCTGACAGGGTGGCGGCAGATACGCAGTATTTT. Together with reference TRBV2 and TRBJ2-3, the CDR3 gives the full variable domain: EPEVTQTPSHQVTQMGQEVILRCVPISNHLYFYWYRQILGQKVEFLVSFYNNEISEKSEIFDDQFSVERPDGSNFTLKIRSTKLEDSAMYFCASSADRVAADTQYFGPGTRLTVL.

This chain joins TRBV18 and TRBJ2-7, with 7 bases that match TRBD1. Germline V gene lookup returns CDR1 KGHSH and CDR2 LQKENI. V lost 3 bases, J lost 6 bases, and 11 bases stayed unmatched. The CDR3 totals 15 residues. The CDR3 nucleotides are TGTGCCAGCTCACCGCCGACAGGGTTTGGGTTCGAGCAGTACTTC. Translated: CASSPPTGFGFEQYF.

J is TRBJ2-5 and V is TRBV5-1; D is undetermined. The J call is doubtful: the DNA matches TRBJ2-7 better. In germline, CDR1 is SGHRS, CDR2 YFSETQ. The CDR3 length is 12 residues. The CDR3 DNA reads TGCGCCAGCAGCTTGGGACATTCCGAGCAGTACTTC. Its protein product is CASSLGHSEQYF.

The chain combines TRBV9 with TRBJ2-3, with 8 bases that match TRBD1. Looked up from germline, CDR1 is SGDLS and CDR2 is YYNGEE. V lost 2 bases, J lost 1 base, and 0 bases stayed unmatched. This CDR3 spans 14 amino acids. The CDR3, as DNA: TGTGCCAGCAGCGTGGGACAGGGCACAGATACGCAGTATTTT. This encodes CASSVGQGTDTQYF. The complete variable domain, with remaining parts taken from reference TRBV9 and TRBJ2-3, reads DSGVTQTPKHLITATGQRVTLRCSPRSGDLSVYWYQQSLDQGLQFLIQYYNGEERAKGNILERFSAQQFPDLHSELNLSSLELGDSALYFCASSVGQGTDTQYFGPGTRLTVL.

V is TRBV10-3 and J is TRBJ2-2; perhaps TRBD2 as D (6 bases). CDR1 and CDR2 (germline): ENHRY, SYGVKD. The CDR3 spans 14 residues. The CDR3 loop reads CAGAQGGNTGELFF. In DNA form, the CDR3 reads TGTGCAGGCGCCCAGGGAGGAAACACCGGGGAGCTGTTTTTT.

The chain recombines TRBV28 with TRBJ1-1; tentative D call: TRBD1 (5 bases). The V end was cut by 1 base, the J end by 11 bases, with 14 bases between. This CDR3 contains 13 residues. CDR1 is MDHEN and CDR2 is SYDVKM in the germline V gene. In nucleotides, the CDR3 is TGTGCCAGCAGTTTATTACAGGATGGGGGGGCTTTCTTT. It encodes CASSLLQDGGAFF.

The V and J genes are TRBV7-9 and TRBJ2-3; no firm D call. Trimming left V 5 bases short and J 0 bases short, with 12 bases between. The CDR3 is 15 amino acids. Germline assignment: CDR1 SEHNR and CDR2 FQNEAQ (reference sequence). The DNA of the CDR3 is TGTGCCAGCAGCCTACCGACTGCCAGCACAGATACGCAGTATTTT. This gives the protein CASSLPTASTDTQYF.

V and J are TRBV7-9 and TRBJ2-1, with 8 bases identical to TRBD2. The CDR3 is made up of 16 amino acids. The junction had 8 bases not matched to a gene; V was cut back by 5 bases and J by 2 bases. The germline CDR1 and CDR2 sequences are SEHNR and FQNEAQ (reference sequence). The CDR3 region has the DNA TGTGCCAGCAGCCCACGGCGGGGGGACACCTACAATGAGCAGTTCTTC. Translation: CASSPRRGDTYNEQFF.

The chain has TRBV11-2 and TRBJ2-7; 12 bases line up with TRBD1. CDR1 is SGHAT, CDR2 FQNNGV, per germline. The CDR3 runs 16 residues. J lost 2 bases, V lost 7 bases, and 9 bases had no gene match. Here the CDR3 DNA reads TGTGCCAGCACCGGGGACAGGGGGCGGGTGACCTACGAGCAGTACTTC. The encoded protein is CASTGDRGRVTYEQYF. Full variable domain (remainder filled in from reference TRBV11-2 and TRBJ2-7): EAGVAQSPRYKIIEKRQSVAFWCNPISGHATLYWYQQILGQGPKLLIQFQNNGVVDDSQLPKDRFSAERLKGVDSTLKIQPAKLEDSAVYLCASTGDRGRVTYEQYFGPGTRLTVT.

The rearrangement links TRBV4-1 to TRBJ2-1; TRBD2 matches 8 bases. J was trimmed by 3 bases and V by 0 bases; bases with no gene match: 1. Germline CDR1 MGHRA, CDR2 YSYEKL. This CDR3 region has 15 residues. CDR3: CASSQELAVYNEQFF. CDR3 sequence (DNA): TGCGCCAGCAGCCAAGAACTAGCGGTCTACAATGAGCAGTTCTTC.

This chain links TRBV30 with TRBJ1-1, with a weak D call TRBD1 (5 bases). Germline V gene sequence: CDR1 GTSNPN, CDR2 SVGIG (reference sequence). The CDR3 has 13 residues. Trimming pared 3 bases from V and 4 bases from J, leaving 12 bases between. This chain's CDR3 is CAWRGFRGTEAFF. The CDR3 DNA sequence: TGTGCCTGGAGGGGGTTTAGGGGCACTGAAGCTTTCTTT.

The V gene is TRBV11-3, the J gene TRBJ2-3; weak D call: TRBD2 (5 bases). The ends were cut back, 5 bases at V and 2 bases at J, with 20 bases in the middle. CDR3 length equals 17 residues. Germline lookup yields CDR1 SGHNT and CDR2 YENEEA. The CDR3 here is CASSLPLDSPFTDTQYF. As DNA, the CDR3 is TGTGCCAGCAGCCTTCCACTGGACTCCCCATTCACAGATACGCAGTATTTT.

The chain employs TRBV6-1 and TRBJ1-6; D is perhaps TRBD1 (6 bases). The CDR3 is 17 residues long. V dropped 4 bases and J dropped 0 bases, with 13 bases sitting between them. Per germline, CDR1 MNHNS and CDR2 SASEGT. CDR3 protein: CASSARQASSYNSPLHF. CDR3 sequence (DNA): TGTGCCAGCAGTGCCCGACAGGCGAGCTCCTATAATTCACCCCTCCACTTT.

V is TRBV5-6 and J is TRBJ1-2; no reliable D call. V lost 0 bases, J lost 4 bases, and 10 bases lay in between. This CDR3 comprises 14 residues. CDR1 is SGHDT and CDR2 is YYEEEE in the germline V gene. DNA for the CDR3: TGTGCCAGCAGCTTGGGTGACGGTATCTATGGCTACACCTTC. Protein product: CASSLGDGIYGYTF.

The J gene is TRBJ1-5, the V gene TRBV12-1. TRBV12-1 is given as a pseudogene. The CDR3 spans 17 residues. CDR3 nucleotide sequence: TGTGCCAGCAGCTATTTACCCCACGGGGGGGGCAATCAGCCCCAGCATTTT. Encoded protein: CASSYLPHGGGNQPQHF.